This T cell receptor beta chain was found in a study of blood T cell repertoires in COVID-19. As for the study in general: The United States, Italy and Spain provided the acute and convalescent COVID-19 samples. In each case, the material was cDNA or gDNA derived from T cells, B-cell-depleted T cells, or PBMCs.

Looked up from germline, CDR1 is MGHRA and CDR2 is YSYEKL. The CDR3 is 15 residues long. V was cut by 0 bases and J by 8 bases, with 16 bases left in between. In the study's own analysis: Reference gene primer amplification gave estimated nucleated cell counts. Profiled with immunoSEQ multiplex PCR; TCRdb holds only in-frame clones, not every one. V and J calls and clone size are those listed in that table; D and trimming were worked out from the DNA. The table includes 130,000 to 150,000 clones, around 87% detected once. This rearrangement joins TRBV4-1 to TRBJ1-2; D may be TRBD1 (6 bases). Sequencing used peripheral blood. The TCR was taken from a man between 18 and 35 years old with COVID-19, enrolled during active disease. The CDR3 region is CASSQDSAGARGYTF. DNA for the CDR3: TGCGCCAGCAGCCAAGATTCCGCAGGGGCGCGAGGCTACACCTTC.